This T cell receptor beta chain originates from a study of cytomegalovirus exposure and HLA in healthy donors. Study observations and caveats: Analyses of presence/absence relied on an assumption of roughly uniform sequencing depth across donors.

In the PCR, 60 Vbeta and 13 Jbeta primers were used. Using immunoSEQ multiplex PCR, the repertoire was profiled, and TCRdb retains in-frame clones only, with some absent. This table has about 190,000 clones, about 81% appearing once. CDR1 and CDR2 (germline): MDHEN, SYDVKM. V was cut by 4 bases and J by 3 bases, with 6 bases left in between. CDR3 size: 12 residues. In the case of this clone: Its cognate antigen is unknown.

This rearrangement joins TRBV28 to TRBJ1-1; D is uncertain. The source of this sequence is a woman aged 18-29 years in good health and CMV-seronegative. The sample taken for sequencing was PBMCs. The CDR3 nucleotides are TGTGCCAGCAGTTCCTTCGACACTGAAGCTTTCTTT. Its protein is CASSSFDTEAFF.